This entry lists 22 T cell receptor beta chains sequenced from one sample in a study of shared clonotypes between healthy human individuals. The protocol was immunoSEQ multiplex PCR, while the TCRdb copy is restricted to in-frame clones and leaves out a portion. The sample has hundreds of thousands of clones, more than 70% seen once. Sequences were obtained from memory CD4+ T cells sorted from blood. Subset specified: CD45RA-negative fraction. These receptors all stem from a woman aged 30 to 39 in good health.

The gene calls are TRBV5-8 and TRBJ2-1, with D unclear. CDR3 length equals 11 residues. The germline V and J ends were trimmed by 5 bases and 6 bases, with 6 bases remaining between them. Germline CDR1 is SGHTS and CDR2 is YDEGEE. CDR3 region: CASSGRNEQFF. CDR3 DNA: TGTGCCAGCAGTGGCCGCAATGAGCAGTTCTTC. Supplemented by reference TRBV5-8 and TRBJ2-1, the full variable domain reads EAGVTQSPTHLIKTRGQQATLRCSPISGHTSVYWYQQALGLGLQFLLWYDEGEERNRGNFPPRFSGRQFPNYSSELNVNALELEDSALYLCASSGRNEQFFGPGTRLTVL.

V usage is TRBV18 and J usage is TRBJ1-5, with D maybe TRBD1 (6 bases). The germline gives CDR1 KGHSH, CDR2 LQKENI. The V end was cut by 0 bases, the J end by 3 bases, with 15 bases between. This CDR3 is built from 17 residues. CDR3 in amino acids: CASSPPSQGWNNQPQHF. Written as DNA, the CDR3 is TGTGCCAGCTCACCACCTTCACAGGGATGGAACAATCAGCCCCAGCATTTT. Variable domain in full (rest from reference TRBV18 and TRBJ1-5): NAGVMQNPRHLVRRRGQEARLRCSPMKGHSHVYWYRQLPEEGLKFMVYLQKENIIDESGMPKERFSAEFPKEGPSILRIQQVVRGDSAAYFCASSPPSQGWNNQPQHFGDGTRLSIL.

This clone came up once. CDR3 coding DNA: TGTGCCAGCAGCTTCTCGACAGGGGGAGAGACCCAGTACTTC. Translating it yields CASSFSTGGETQYF. The J gene is TRBJ2-5, the V gene TRBV11-2; 9 bases match TRBD1. The junction had 3 bases not matched to a gene; V was cut back by 3 bases and J by 4 bases. This CDR3 has 14 amino acids. CDR1 is SGHAT and CDR2 is FQNNGV in the germline V gene.

The V call is TRBV29-1, the J call TRBJ1-1, with D hard to call. The V gene lost 4 bases and the J gene lost 4 bases, with 7 bases spanning the gap. The length of the CDR3 is 11 residues. Germline V gene sequence: CDR1 SQVTM, CDR2 ANQGSEA. The CDR3 DNA reads TGCAGCGTTGCAAAAGCCACTGAAGCTTTCTTT. The encoded protein is CSVAKATEAFF.

The chain joins TRBV27 to TRBJ2-7; 10 positions agree with TRBD2. The junction had 10 bases not matched to a gene; V was cut back by 7 bases and J by 7 bases. The CDR3 is made up of 14 amino acids. Germline-derived CDR1 and CDR2 are MNHEY and SMNVEV (reference sequence). The CDR3 DNA reads TGTGCCAGCACCCGGACTAGCGGTACCAGGGAGCAGTACTTC. Protein product: CASTRTSGTREQYF.

V usage is TRBV6-6 and J usage is TRBJ1-1; D not resolved. The CDR3 is made up of 14 amino acids. Germline CDR1 is MNHNY and CDR2 is SVGAGI (reference sequence). V was pared by 0 bases and J by 6 bases, with 11 bases between. CDR3 sequence: CASSYSGGSSEAFF. For the CDR3, the DNA is TGTGCCAGCAGTTACTCGGGAGGGTCATCTGAAGCTTTCTTT.

The chain is built from TRBV7-3 and TRBJ2-2, with 10 bases lining up with TRBD2. V dropped 0 bases and J dropped 6; count of bases not matched to a gene: 4. This CDR3 has 16 amino acids. The germline V gene encodes CDR1 SGHTA and CDR2 FQGTGA. CDR3 bases: TGTGCCAGCAGCTTAACAGGCAGCGGGAGGGCCGGGGAGCTGTTTTTT. This gives the protein CASSLTGSGRAGELFF.

The V gene is TRBV7-2, the J gene TRBJ1-1; D might be TRBD1 (5 bases). Trimming shortened V by 1 base and J by 7 bases, and 10 bases separated the two germline ends. CDR1 and CDR2 (germline): SGHTA, FQGNSA. CDR3 size: 13 residues. CDR3 protein: CASSLEQGGEAFF. CDR3 bases: TGTGCCAGCAGCTTAGAGCAGGGCGGTGAAGCTTTCTTT.

Many counts were recorded for this clone. The CDR3 protein is CAISGNYEQYF. The CDR3 DNA reads as TGTGCCATCAGTGGGAATTACGAGCAGTACTTC. The gene calls are TRBV10-3 and TRBJ2-7; D gene uncertain. Germline V CDR1 and CDR2: ENHRY, SYGVKD. This CDR3 has 11 residues. V was trimmed by 4 bases and J by 4 bases, leaving 5 bases between them.

This chain joins TRBV14 and TRBJ2-7, with D tentatively TRBD1 (6 bases). Germline assignment: CDR1 SGHDN and CDR2 FVKESK. CDR3 length equals 20 residues. V lost 2 bases to trimming and J lost 5 bases, with 31 bases between them. The CDR3, as DNA: TGTGCCAGCAGCCAACAAGCTTGGCGGGTGAGGGAGCTTGGGGGCCACGAGCAGTACTTC. This sequence encodes CASSQQAWRVRELGGHEQYF. The whole variable domain, filled in from reference TRBV14 and TRBJ2-7, reads EAGVTQFPSHSVIEKGQTVTLRCDPISGHDNLYWYRRVMGKEIKFLLHFVKESKQDESGMPNNRFLAERTGGTYSTLKVQPAELEDSGVYFCASSQQAWRVRELGGHEQYFGPGTRLTVT.

The V gene is TRBV19, the J gene TRBJ2-3, with 10 bases matching TRBD2. Germline values: CDR1 LNHDA, CDR2 SQIVND (reference sequence). CDR3 size: 17 residues. V shed 5 bases, J shed 1 base, and the junction held 9 bases outside the gene matches. CDR3 residues: CASSDDQLAGRTDTQYF. CDR3 nucleotide sequence: TGTGCCAGTAGTGACGACCAACTAGCGGGGCGCACAGATACGCAGTATTTT.

The chain has TRBV5-1 and TRBJ2-4; 9 bases fit TRBD1. The trim removed 0 bases at V and 8 bases at J, leaving 6 bases unmatched. Per germline, CDR1 SGHRS and CDR2 YFSETQ. The CDR3 totals 15 residues. The DNA for the CDR3 is TGCGCCAGCAGCTTGGGGGACAGGGACAGCCACATTCAGTACTTC. It encodes CASSLGDRDSHIQYF.

The V gene is TRBV6-1, the J gene TRBJ2-2; 9 bases line up with TRBD1. CDR3 length: 15 residues. CDR1 is MNHNS, CDR2 SASEGT, per germline. V shed 6 bases and J 3 bases; nucleotides not matched to a gene: 5. The CDR3 spells CASSPTGGHTGELFF. In DNA, the CDR3 is TGTGCCAGCAGCCCAACAGGGGGCCACACCGGGGAGCTGTTTTTT.

The genes are TRBV30 and TRBJ2-7, with 11 nucleotides matching TRBD1. The length of the CDR3 is 14 residues. Germline V lookup: CDR1 GTSNPN, CDR2 SVGIG (reference sequence). V gave up 2 bases and J gave up 4 bases; unmatched junction bases: 4. The DNA for the CDR3 is TGTGCCTGGAGTCCCGGACAGGGGGCTTACGAGCAGTACTTC. Translation gives CAWSPGQGAYEQYF.

This chain joins TRBV28 and TRBJ2-7; 9 nucleotides line up with TRBD1. The CDR3 is made up of 15 amino acids. Germline CDR1 MDHEN, CDR2 SYDVKM. V lost 1 base to trimming and J lost 6 bases; unmatched junction nucleotides: 7. CDR3 in DNA: TGTGCCAGCAGTTTATATGGGACAGGGTCGGGCGAGCAGTACTTC. The encoded protein is CASSLYGTGSGEQYF. Combining the CDR3 with reference TRBV28 and TRBJ2-7 gives the whole variable domain DVKVTQSSRYLVKRTGEKVFLECVQDMDHENMFWYRQDPGLGLRLIYFSYDVKMKEKGDIPEGYSVSREKKERFSLILESASTNQTSMYLCASSLYGTGSGEQYFGPGTRLTVT.

V is TRBV27 and J is TRBJ2-1; 10 bases line up with TRBD2. Per the germline V gene, CDR1 is MNHEY and CDR2 is SMNVEV (reference sequence). V lost 6 bases, J lost 7 bases, and 9 bases stayed unmatched. CDR3 size: 15 residues. The CDR3 is CASRRSGRALNEQFF. For the CDR3, the DNA is TGTGCCAGCAGGCGCAGCGGGAGGGCCTTAAATGAGCAGTTCTTC.

The chain carries TRBV7-9 and TRBJ2-7, with TRBD2 as a possible D gene (6 bases). V was clipped by 5 bases and J by 7 bases, with 24 bases between them. The CDR3 runs to 16 residues. CDR1 and CDR2 from the germline V gene are SEHNR and FQNEAQ (reference sequence). CDR3 amino acids: CASSHWRDPSLREQYF. CDR3 DNA: TGTGCCAGCAGCCACTGGCGGGACCCCAGCCTTCGGGAGCAGTACTTC.

The V and J genes are TRBV6-6 and TRBJ2-7, with 7 bases aligning to TRBD2. Per germline, CDR1 MNHNY and CDR2 SVGAGI (reference sequence). CDR3 length: 15 amino acids. With V trimmed by 2 bases and J by 0 bases, 4 bases remained unmatched. The CDR3 reads CASSYRGTTSYEQYF. The CDR3 bases are TGTGCCAGCAGTTACCGCGGGACTACCTCCTACGAGCAGTACTTC.

V usage is TRBV7-2 and J usage is TRBJ2-2; D gene uncertain. The CDR3 is 13 residues long. The V gene's germline CDR1 is SGHTA and CDR2 FQGNSA. V dropped 6 bases and J dropped 6 bases, with 11 bases sitting between them. This CDR3 is CASRLLLSGELFF. The CDR3 nucleotides read TGTGCCAGCAGATTACTGCTATCCGGGGAGCTGTTTTTT.

The chain combines TRBV6-6 with TRBJ2-7, with TRBD2 matching 8 bases. After removal of 4 bases from V and 2 bases from J, the junction contained 1 base not matched to a gene. The CDR3 has 13 residues. CDR1 and CDR2 from the germline V gene are MNHNY and SVGAGI (reference sequence). CDR3 residues: CASSSGRAYEQYF. The CDR3 nucleotides read TGTGCCAGCAGTTCCGGGAGGGCCTACGAGCAGTACTTC.

The CDR3 nucleotides are TGTGCCAGTAGTAGGGCCGGGCAGGGAGGGAATGAGCAGTTCTTC. Translation gives CASSRAGQGGNEQFF. This chain joins TRBV19 and TRBJ2-1; 7 bases align to TRBD2. Looked up from germline, CDR1 is LNHDA and CDR2 is SQIVND (reference sequence). V shed 4 bases, J shed 7 bases, and the junction held 10 bases outside the gene matches. This CDR3 spans 15 amino acids.

The rearrangement joins TRBV18 to TRBJ2-3; D gene ambiguous. The CDR3 runs 14 residues. CDR1 is KGHSH, CDR2 LQKENI, per germline. Trimming cost V 3 bases and J 6 bases, with 13 bases left between them. CDR3 loop: CASSPILGSDTQYF. As DNA, the CDR3 is TGTGCCAGCTCACCCATTTTGGGGTCTGATACGCAGTATTTT.